The 19 T cell receptor beta chains presented below share a single source sample, sequenced in a study of regulatory T cells in long-lasting Graves disease. Time point here: newly diagnosed GD, antithyroid drugs for less than 3 months. PBMCs were the source of the RNA used for TCR sequencing. The authors built TCR beta libraries using iRepertoire HTBI primers and Arm-PCR of CDR3 regions. MiXCR, run by TCRdb on the multiplex PCR reads, gives a single entry per CDR3 protein. This sample has 450,000 to 600,000 distinct CDR3 sequences; roughly 14% occur once, and the top ten carry roughly a tenth. In addition, the sample was reused for a study of T cells in Graves' hyperthyroidism and ophthalmopathy.

Material: peripheral blood mononuclear cells (PBMCs), obtained at new diagnosis, from a patient treated with antithyroid drugs. These receptor sequences come from a man aged 30-40 years with Graves disease.

This clonotype was detected a few times. The chain links TRBV7-2 to TRBJ2-1; possible D gene TRBD2, 6 bases. CDR1 and CDR2 (germline): SGHTA, FQGNSA. The CDR3 extends over 13 amino acids. V dropped 1 base and J dropped 8 bases, with 9 bases sitting between them. Here the CDR3 reads CASSLVSGDEQFF. For the CDR3, the DNA is TGTGCCAGCAGCTTAGTTTCGGGAGATGAGCAGTTCTTC.

This clonotype was counted ten times or more. The chain couples TRBV27 to TRBJ2-7; 10 bases are shared with TRBD1. V lost 1 base to trimming and J lost 4 bases; unmatched junction nucleotides: 4. The CDR3 has 15 amino acids. Looked up from germline, CDR1 is MNHEY and CDR2 is SMNVEV (reference sequence). The CDR3 DNA follows: TGTGCCAGCAGTTTATTGGGGGACAGGGGTTACGAGCAGTACTTC. Translated: CASSLLGDRGYEQYF.

This clonotype was recorded at least ten times. The chain links TRBV29-1 to TRBJ2-2; TRBD2 matches at 12 bases. V dropped 1 base and J dropped 0; count of bases not matched to a gene: 0. Germline CDR1 SQVTM, CDR2 ANQGSEA. The length of the CDR3 is 16 residues. CDR3 sequence: CSVEGLAGANTGELFF. The CDR3 DNA reads TGCAGCGTTGAAGGACTAGCGGGAGCGAACACCGGGGAGCTGTTTTTT.

This clonotype was counted many times. This chain connects TRBV7-9 to TRBJ2-1; no firm D call. This CDR3 has 12 residues. V was cut by 4 bases and J by 5 bases, with 6 bases left in between. From germline, CDR1 is SEHNR and CDR2 FQNEAQ (reference sequence). CDR3 protein: CASSYTNNEQFF. CDR3 in DNA: TGTGCCAGCAGCTACACTAACAATGAGCAGTTCTTC.

This clonotype has a count of ten or more. This chain uses TRBV4-1 with TRBJ1-1; D remains ambiguous. CDR1 MGHRA and CDR2 YSYEKL come from the germline V gene. Trimming shortened V by 3 bases and J by 6 bases, and 11 bases separated the two germline ends. This CDR3 is 13 amino acids long. CDR3 loop: CASSHQRSPEAFF. CDR3 bases: TGCGCCAGCAGCCACCAAAGAAGTCCTGAAGCTTTCTTT.

For this clonotype: A clone one base away is much larger, so this may be a read error. V gene TRBV12-3 or TRBV12-4 combines with J gene TRBJ2-7; TRBD1 aligns across 12 bases. After removal of 5 bases from V and 6 bases from J, the junction contained 8 bases not matched to a gene. The CDR3 is 15 residues long. CDR3 sequence reads: CASSDPGTGGFEQYF. CDR3 bases: TGTGCCAGCAGTGATCCCGGGACAGGGGGCTTCGAGCAGTACTTC.

There are many counts of this clonotype. The V call is TRBV7-9, the J call TRBJ2-5, with TRBD2 matching 10 bases. The CDR3 totals 15 residues. The ends lost 0 bases at V and 10 bases at J; junction bases unmatched: 8. Germline V gene sequence: CDR1 SEHNR, CDR2 FQNEAQ (reference sequence). The CDR3 here is CASSLAGTSAYDQYF. The CDR3 bases are TGTGCCAGCAGCTTAGCGGGGACTAGCGCATACGACCAGTACTTC.

This clonotype came up a few times. The chain couples TRBV10-3 to TRBJ2-7; perhaps TRBD2 as D (5 bases). The CDR3 sequence is 14 residues long. Germline V CDR1 and CDR2: ENHRY, SYGVKD. Trimming removed 6 bases from V and 6 bases from J, with 18 bases in between. The CDR3: CAIREESSTCEQYF. Here the CDR3 DNA reads TGTGCCATCAGGGAGGAATCCTCCACCTGCGAGCAGTACTTC.

This clonotype was found many times. The CDR3 DNA is TGCGCCAGCACCCCAGGGGGCATCGGGGGTGAAACTGAAGCTTTCTTT. Protein product: CASTPGGIGGETEAFF. The chain is built from TRBV5-1 and TRBJ1-1; 8 bases map to TRBD1. Trimming took 6 bases from V and 5 from J; bases not matched to a gene: 15. This CDR3 spans 16 amino acids. Germline V lookup: CDR1 SGHRS, CDR2 YFSETQ.

The chain employs TRBV15 and TRBJ2-2; unclear D gene. CDR3 length: 14 amino acids. V lost 0 bases to trimming and J lost 1 base, with 3 bases between them. Per germline, CDR1 LNHNV and CDR2 YYDKDF (reference sequence). CDR3 in amino acids: CATSRDQNTGELFF. The DNA for the CDR3 is TGTGCCACCAGCAGAGATCAGAACACCGGGGAGCTGTTTTTT.

This clonotype was recorded at least ten times. The chain uses TRBV2 and TRBJ2-1, with D possibly being TRBD2 (6 bases). The V and J ends lost 7 bases and 0 bases respectively, with 13 bases between them. This CDR3 has 15 amino acids. Germline V gene sequence: CDR1 SNHLY, CDR2 FYNNEI. CDR3 sequence (DNA): TGTGCCAGCACCTGGGGGAGGAGCTCCTACAATGAGCAGTTCTTC. Translating gives CASTWGRSSYNEQFF.

In its sample, this clonotype was seen many times. The chain employs TRBV9 and TRBJ1-2, with TRBD1 matching over 11 bases. Trimming at V came to 3 bases and at J to 3 bases, leaving 10 bases not matched to a gene. The germline gives CDR1 SGDLS, CDR2 YYNGEE. The CDR3 spans 17 residues. The CDR3 reads CASSAQGQGGKDYGYTF. The CDR3 DNA reads as TGTGCCAGCAGCGCCCAGGGACAGGGGGGAAAAGACTATGGCTACACCTTC. The entire variable domain, with the rest obtained from reference TRBV9 and TRBJ1-2, is as follows: DSGVTQTPKHLITATGQRVTLRCSPRSGDLSVYWYQQSLDQGLQFLIQYYNGEERAKGNILERFSAQQFPDLHSELNLSSLELGDSALYFCASSAQGQGGKDYGYTFGSGTRLTVV.

This clonotype has a count of ten or more. The V and J genes are TRBV2 and TRBJ2-3; unclear D gene. V was trimmed by 7 bases and J by 8 bases, leaving 7 bases between them. The germline V gene has CDR1 SNHLY and CDR2 FYNNEI. This CDR3 spans 10 amino acids. CDR3 DNA: TGTGCCAGCATGGGGTTTACGCAGTATTTT. The encoded protein is CASMGFTQYF. The full variable domain, rest sourced from reference TRBV2 and TRBJ2-3, is EPEVTQTPSHQVTQMGQEVILRCVPISNHLYFYWYRQILGQKVEFLVSFYNNEISEKSEIFDDQFSVERPDGSNFTLKIRSTKLEDSAMYFCASMGFTQYFGPGTRLTVL.

This clonotype was observed at least ten times. The chain carries TRBV6-2 or TRBV6-3 and TRBJ2-1, with D unresolved. Germline V gives CDR1 MNHEY, CDR2 SVGEGT. This CDR3 region has 12 residues. With 5 bases removed from V and 6 bases from J, the gap between germline ends came to 8 bases. Written as DNA, the CDR3 is TGTGCCAGCAGTGAAGGATTCAATGAGCAGTTCTTC. This codes for CASSEGFNEQFF.

This chain links TRBV3-1 with TRBJ1-1; the D gene is possibly TRBD1 (6 bases). Germline V gene data show CDR1 as LGHDT and CDR2 as YNNKEL (reference sequence). This CDR3 spans 14 amino acids. V shed 0 bases and J shed 6 bases, with 11 bases lying between them. CDR3 sequence reads: CASSQDWGAPEAFF. In DNA form, the CDR3 reads TGTGCCAGCAGCCAAGATTGGGGGGCCCCTGAAGCTTTCTTT.

Many counts were recorded for this clonotype. CDR3 amino acids: CASSPPGAHGTDTQYF. The DNA of the CDR3 is TGTGCCAGCAGTCCCCCGGGGGCCCATGGCACAGATACGCAGTATTTT. V is TRBV12-3 or TRBV12-4 and J is TRBJ2-3; possibly TRBD1 or TRBD2 for D (6 bases each). V was shortened by 5 bases and J by 1 base, with 16 bases between the two germline ends. The CDR3 has 16 residues.

This sequence joins TRBV30 and TRBJ1-1, with D uncertain. The ends were cut back, 1 base at V and 0 bases at J, with 6 bases in the middle. The CDR3 covers 13 residues. Germline V gives CDR1 GTSNPN, CDR2 SVGIG (reference sequence). The CDR3 bases are TGTGCCTGGAGTGGAGTCCTGAACACTGAAGCTTTCTTT. It encodes CAWSGVLNTEAFF.

The table lists this clonotype with many counts. This chain connects TRBV12-3 or TRBV12-4 to TRBJ2-5; D not certain. CDR3 length: 14 amino acids. V lost 2 bases, J lost 1 base, and 8 bases lay in between. CDR3 sequence (DNA): TGTGCCAGCAGTTTAACAGCGCTCCAAGAGACCCAGTACTTC. Protein: CASSLTALQETQYF.

This clonotype was detected many times. CDR3 loop: CASIRRLGSTDTQYF. For the CDR3, the DNA is TGTGCCAGCATTCGGAGACTAGGTAGCACAGATACGCAGTATTTT. This chain joins TRBV6-2 or TRBV6-3 and TRBJ2-3, with D tentatively TRBD2 (6 bases). This CDR3 region has 15 residues. CDR1 is MNHEY, CDR2 SVGEGT, per germline. The V and J ends lost 7 bases and 0 bases respectively, with 14 bases between them.